Sequencing of this T cell receptor beta chain was carried out in a study of blood T cell repertoires in COVID-19. Across the whole study: There were acute and convalescent COVID-19 samples, and they came from the United States, Italy and Spain.

CDR1 is KGHSH and CDR2 is LQKENI in the germline V gene. The CDR3 spans 17 residues. The ends were cut back, 0 bases at V and 6 bases at J, with 18 bases in the middle. Assay used: immunoSEQ multiplex PCR; TCRdb lists only in-frame clones, some missing. Altogether approximately 300,000 clones are present, around 86% being singletons, with the ten largest covering over 3.5%. The sequence derives from a man aged 25 to 40 who had recovered from COVID-19. The sample was PBMCs or T cells enriched from blood (not recorded which). The J gene is TRBJ1-5, the V gene TRBV18, with a tentative D call TRBD1 (6 bases). The CDR3 coding sequence is TGTGCCAGCTCACCACCAAATGGCAACAGGGCTGGTCAGCCCCAGCATTTT. This codes for CASSPPNGNRAGQPQHF.